This is a list of T cell receptor beta chains from one sample in a study of beta chain features in type 1 diabetes. The method was immunoSEQ multiplex PCR; TCRdb's version includes in-frame clones alone and lacks a portion of them. Of roughly 150,000 clones in the sample, less than 9.5% are singletons; the top ten hold 0.94%. What was sequenced was central memory CD4+ T cells from blood. The receptors here all came from a woman aged 40 to 49 with type 1 diabetes. Both conserved end residues are part of each CDR3. The order of the fields is D gene, clone size, J gene, V gene, CDR3 protein, CDR3 DNA. A D gene is named only where the DNA matches it firmly. Expanded clones get a size class; other rows say once, few or many, or leave the size out.

>TRBD1|few|TRBJ2-5|TRBV28
CASSSFEGQGAGETQYF
TGTGCCAGCAGCTCTTTCGAGGGACAGGGGGCTGGGGAGACCCAGTACTTC
>TRBD1|.|TRBJ1-2|TRBV18
CASSPGGTGTLGYTF
TGTGCCAGCTCACCCGGCGGGACAGGGACGTTGGGCTACACCTTC
>.|.|TRBJ2-1|TRBV7-2
CASSLERAEQFF
TGTGCCAGCAGCTTAGAGCGGGCCGAGCAGTTCTTC
>.|few|TRBJ2-5|TRBV10-3
CAIMGLAEETQYF
TGTGCCATCATGGGTTTGGCGGAAGAGACCCAGTACTTC
>.|few|TRBJ1-2|TRBV18
CASSPPSGGPFGYGYTF
TGTGCCAGCTCACCACCGTCGGGAGGACCCTTTGGCTATGGCTACACCTTC
>.|.|TRBJ2-7|TRBV18
CASSPNREPYEQYF
TGTGCCAGCTCACCCAACAGGGAACCCTACGAGCAGTACTTC
>TRBD1|few|TRBJ2-7|TRBV2
CASREDRGAYEQYF
TGTGCCAGCAGAGAAGACAGGGGGGCCTACGAGCAGTACTTC
>TRBD2|.|TRBJ2-7|TRBV7-2
CASSLTRDYYEQYF
TGTGCCAGCAGCCTCACACGGGACTACTACGAGCAGTACTTC
>.|.|TRBJ2-3|TRBV6-1
CASSEAQWAQYF
TGTGCCAGCAGTGAAGCACAGTGGGCGCAGTATTTT
>.|many|TRBJ1-6|TRBV4-3
CASSQEGAGSLHF
TGCGCCAGCAGCCAAGAGGGTGCAGGGTCCCTCCACTTT
>TRBD1|few|TRBJ2-4|TRBV7-9
CASSLQGVNIQYF
TGTGCCAGCAGCTTACAGGGGGTAAACATTCAGTACTTC
>.|.|TRBJ2-1|TRBV7-2
CASSPDRSSYNEQFF
TGTGCCAGCAGCCCTGACCGGAGCTCCTACAATGAGCAGTTCTTC
>TRBD1|.|TRBJ2-4|TRBV27
CASGRQGNKNIQYF
TGTGCCAGCGGTAGACAGGGGAACAAAAACATTCAGTACTTC
>.|few|TRBJ1-2|TRBV30
CAWAERPGGNYGYTF
TGTGCCTGGGCCGAACGACCCGGGGGTAACTATGGCTACACCTTC
>.|.|TRBJ1-2|TRBV7-9
CASSLTRDNYGYTF
TGTGCCAGCAGCTTAACCAGGGATAACTATGGCTACACCTTC
>.|medium-sized|TRBJ2-7|TRBV28
CASREQGGHEQYF
TGTGCCAGCAGGGAACAGGGAGGGCACGAGCAGTACTTC
>.|few|TRBJ1-5|TRBV6-6
CASIFDGGNQPQHF
TGTGCCAGCATTTTTGACGGGGGTAATCAGCCCCAGCATTTT
>.|few|TRBJ2-7|TRBV25-1
CASSDPDRPYEQYF
TGTGCCAGCAGTGACCCGGACAGACCCTACGAGCAGTACTTC
>.|few|TRBJ2-7|TRBV29-1
CSVETGRNEQYF
TGCAGCGTTGAAACAGGGCGTAACGAGCAGTACTTC
>TRBD1|.|TRBJ1-1|TRBV6-6
CASSRQGARYTEAFF
TGTGCCAGCAGTCGACAGGGAGCGAGGTACACTGAAGCTTTCTTT
>.|few|TRBJ1-2|TRBV9
CASSASPSASGYTF
TGTGCCAGCAGCGCCTCGCCCAGCGCGTCTGGCTACACCTTC
>.|few|TRBJ2-2|TRBV29-1
CSARGTAGELFF
TGCAGCGCCCGGGGGACTGCCGGGGAGCTGTTTTTT
>TRBD2|many|TRBJ2-1|TRBV7-3
CASSPLAGKYNEQFF
TGTGCCAGCAGCCCGTTAGCGGGGAAGTACAATGAGCAGTTCTTC
>TRBD1|.|TRBJ2-7|TRBV28
CASSSQGQGTYEQYF
TGTGCCAGCAGTTCCCAGGGACAGGGAACCTACGAGCAGTACTTC
>.|few|TRBJ2-6|TRBV7-9
CAGGAYPTRSGANVLTF
TGTGCCGGGGGGGCCTACCCCACGCGGTCTGGGGCCAACGTCCTGACTTTC
>.|.|TRBJ2-1|TRBV5-6
CASSLEGEDYNEQFF
TGTGCCAGCAGCTTGGAGGGAGAGGACTACAATGAGCAGTTCTTC
>.|.|TRBJ2-7|TRBV4-1
CASSPAGRGDHEQYF
TGCGCCAGCAGTCCCGCGGGCAGGGGCGATCACGAGCAGTACTTC
>TRBD1|few|TRBJ2-2|TRBV29-1
CSVVRQGTGELFF
TGCAGCGTTGTCCGACAGGGAACCGGGGAGCTGTTTTTT
>.|few|TRBJ1-2|TRBV15
CATSRESPGGYGYTF
TGTGCCACCAGCAGAGAGTCCCCGGGCGGGTATGGCTACACCTTC
>TRBD2|.|TRBJ2-1|TRBV20-1
CSAGPGGEQFF
TGCAGTGCTGGTCCGGGGGGGGAGCAGTTCTTC
>.|few|TRBJ1-2|TRBV6-6
CASSYLGEDYGYTF
TGTGCCAGCAGTTATTTAGGGGAAGACTATGGCTACACCTTC
>TRBD1|.|TRBJ1-2|TRBV28
CASSQGQAFGYTF
TGTGCCAGCAGCCAGGGACAGGCTTTTGGCTACACCTTC
>.|.|TRBJ2-5|TRBV14
CASSQEAGGGLQETQYF
TGTGCCAGCAGCCAAGAAGCCGGGGGTGGGCTCCAAGAGACCCAGTACTTC
>.|few|TRBJ1-4|TRBV29-1
CSASGQAGTNEKLFF
TGCAGCGCATCCGGACAAGCGGGGACTAATGAAAAACTGTTTTTT
>.|many|TRBJ1-1|TRBV2
CAKSSGHQNTEAFF
TGTGCCAAAAGCTCCGGACACCAGAACACTGAAGCTTTCTTT
>.|.|TRBJ1-1|TRBV30
CAWRLQGGTEAFF
TGTGCCTGGAGACTCCAGGGCGGCACTGAAGCTTTCTTT
>.|.|TRBJ2-2|TRBV9
CASSLADSSVTGELFF
TGTGCCAGCAGCTTGGCGGATTCTTCGGTCACCGGGGAGCTGTTTTTT
>TRBD1|.|TRBJ1-5|TRBV28
CASSKGGGNQPQHF
TGTGCCAGCAGTAAAGGGGGCGGCAATCAGCCCCAGCATTTT
>.|many|TRBJ1-5|TRBV4-1
CASSQPGQPQHF
TGCGCCAGCAGCCAACCGGGACAGCCCCAGCATTTT
>.|many|TRBJ1-3|TRBV14
CASRQDLSGNTIYF
TGTGCCAGCAGACAAGACCTCTCTGGAAACACCATATATTTT
>.|few|TRBJ1-1|TRBV9
CASSSQRQMNTEAFF
TGTGCCAGCAGCTCCCAGCGACAGATGAACACTGAAGCTTTCTTT
>TRBD1|few|TRBJ1-1|TRBV18
CASSPTGTNTEAFF
TGTGCCAGCTCTCCGACAGGGACGAACACTGAAGCTTTCTTT
>TRBD1|few|TRBJ1-1|TRBV19
CATAIGTGGYAEAFF
TGTGCCACCGCGATTGGGACAGGGGGATATGCTGAAGCTTTCTTT
>.|few|TRBJ2-7|TRBV28
CASSLRQGLLEQYF
TGTGCCAGCAGTTTGCGACAGGGACTTCTCGAGCAGTACTTC
>.|few|TRBJ2-7|TRBV29-1
CSTSEGLSYEQYF
TGCAGCACCTCGGAGGGCCTCTCCTACGAGCAGTACTTC
>TRBD2|few|TRBJ2-1|TRBV7-2
CASSLGGTSGANNEQFF
TGTGCCAGCAGCTTAGGTGGGACTAGCGGGGCCAACAATGAGCAGTTCTTC
>.|few|TRBJ1-2|TRBV28
CASSLMQYGYTF
TGTGCCAGCAGTTTGATGCAGTATGGCTACACCTTC
>.|few|TRBJ1-3|TRBV15
CATSRDAYSGNTIYF
TGTGCCACCAGCAGAGACGCCTACTCTGGAAACACCATATATTTT
>TRBD1|few|TRBJ1-1|TRBV27
CASSSKTGGRTEAFF
TGTGCCAGCAGTTCCAAGACAGGGGGCAGAACTGAAGCTTTCTTT
>.|.|TRBJ1-2|TRBV7-2
CASSHLQDTYGYTF
TGCGCCAGCAGCCACCTACAGGACACCTATGGCTACACCTTC
>TRBD1|few|TRBJ2-7|TRBV23-1
CASRPHRTGTPEQYF
TGCGCCAGCAGACCACATCGGACAGGGACTCCTGAGCAGTACTTC
>.|.|TRBJ1-1|TRBV7-6
CASSNDGGGGWTEAFF
TGTGCCAGCAGTAATGACGGAGGGGGGGGGTGGACTGAAGCTTTCTTT
>TRBD2|few|TRBJ2-7|TRBV29-1
CSVAGLREQYF
TGCAGCGTTGCGGGACTACGGGAGCAGTACTTC
>TRBD2|many|TRBJ2-1|TRBV7-3
CASSSLAGGGNEQFF
TGTGCCAGCAGCTCACTAGCGGGAGGTGGCAATGAGCAGTTCTTC
>.|.|TRBJ1-1|TRBV13
CASSPEGAGYTEAFF
TGTGCCAGCAGCCCAGAAGGGGCAGGGTACACTGAAGCTTTCTTT
>.|.|TRBJ1-4|TRBV2
CASSPRNEKLFF
TGTGCCAGCTCCCCACGGAATGAAAAACTGTTTTTT
>TRBD1|few|TRBJ2-5|TRBV5-1
CASSSLRGQGAIFAETQYF
TGCGCCAGCAGCTCCCTTCGGGGACAGGGGGCAATATTCGCAGAGACCCAGTACTTC